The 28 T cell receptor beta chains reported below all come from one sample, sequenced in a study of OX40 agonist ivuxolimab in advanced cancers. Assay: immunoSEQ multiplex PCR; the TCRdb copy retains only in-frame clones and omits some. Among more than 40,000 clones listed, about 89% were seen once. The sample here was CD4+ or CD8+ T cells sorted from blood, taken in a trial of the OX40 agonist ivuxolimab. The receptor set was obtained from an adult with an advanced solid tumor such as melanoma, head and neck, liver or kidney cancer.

The CDR3 DNA reads TGTGCCAGCAGCCCACATGAGGGAATGGAGCAGTATTTT. Translation: CASSPHEGMEQYF. V is TRBV6-4 and J is TRBJ2-3, with D perhaps TRBD2 (5 bases). This CDR3 region has 13 residues. Trimming stripped 6 bases from V and 11 bases from J, with 18 bases between. Germline V gene lookup returns CDR1 MRHNA and CDR2 SNTAGT.

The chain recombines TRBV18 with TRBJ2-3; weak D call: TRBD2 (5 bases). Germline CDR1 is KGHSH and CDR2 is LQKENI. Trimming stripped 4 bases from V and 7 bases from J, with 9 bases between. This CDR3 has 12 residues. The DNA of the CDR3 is TGTGCCAGCTCACTGCCGGGAAATACGCAGTATTTT. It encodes CASSLPGNTQYF. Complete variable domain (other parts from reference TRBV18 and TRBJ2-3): NAGVMQNPRHLVRRRGQEARLRCSPMKGHSHVYWYRQLPEEGLKFMVYLQKENIIDESGMPKERFSAEFPKEGPSILRIQQVVRGDSAAYFCASSLPGNTQYFGPGTRLTVL.

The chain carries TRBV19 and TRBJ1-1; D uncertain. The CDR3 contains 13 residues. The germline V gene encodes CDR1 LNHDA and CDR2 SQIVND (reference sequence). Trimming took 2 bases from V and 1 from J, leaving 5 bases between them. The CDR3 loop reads CASSIQQNTEAFF. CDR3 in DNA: TGTGCCAGTAGTATACAGCAGAACACTGAAGCTTTCTTT.

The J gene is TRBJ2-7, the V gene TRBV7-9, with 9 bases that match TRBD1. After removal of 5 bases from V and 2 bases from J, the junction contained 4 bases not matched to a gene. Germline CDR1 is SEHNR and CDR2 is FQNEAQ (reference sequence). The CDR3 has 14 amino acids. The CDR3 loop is CASSTGTGTYEQYF. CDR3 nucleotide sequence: TGTGCCAGCAGCACCGGGACAGGGACCTACGAGCAGTACTTC.

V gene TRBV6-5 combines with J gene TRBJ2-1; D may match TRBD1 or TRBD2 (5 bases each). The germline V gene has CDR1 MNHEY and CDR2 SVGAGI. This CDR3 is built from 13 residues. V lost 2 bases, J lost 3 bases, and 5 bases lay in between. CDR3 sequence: CASSYGGYNEQFF. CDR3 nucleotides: TGTGCCAGCAGTTACGGGGGCTACAATGAGCAGTTCTTC.

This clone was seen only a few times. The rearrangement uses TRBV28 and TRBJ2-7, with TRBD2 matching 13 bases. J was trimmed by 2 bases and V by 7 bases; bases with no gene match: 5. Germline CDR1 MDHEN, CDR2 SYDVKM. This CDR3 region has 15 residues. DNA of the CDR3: TGTGCCAGCAACCCCGGACTAGCGGGGGCCTACGAGCAGTACTTC. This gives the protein CASNPGLAGAYEQYF.

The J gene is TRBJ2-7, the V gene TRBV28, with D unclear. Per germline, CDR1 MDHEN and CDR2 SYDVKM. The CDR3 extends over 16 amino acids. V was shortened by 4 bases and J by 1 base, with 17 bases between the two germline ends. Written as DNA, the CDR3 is TGTGCCAGCAGTTCACCTCTCCAGGAGCTTTCCTACGAGCAGTACTTC. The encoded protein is CASSSPLQELSYEQYF. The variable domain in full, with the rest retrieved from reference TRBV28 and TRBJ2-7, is DVKVTQSSRYLVKRTGEKVFLECVQDMDHENMFWYRQDPGLGLRLIYFSYDVKMKEKGDIPEGYSVSREKKERFSLILESASTNQTSMYLCASSSPLQELSYEQYFGPGTRLTVT.

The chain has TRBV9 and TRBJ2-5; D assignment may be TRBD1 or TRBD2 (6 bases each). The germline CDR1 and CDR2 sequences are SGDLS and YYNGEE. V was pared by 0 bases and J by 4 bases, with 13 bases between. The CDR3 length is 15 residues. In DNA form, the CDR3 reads TGTGCCAGCAGCGTAGTCGCCGGGGGCTTAGAGACCCAGTACTTC. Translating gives CASSVVAGGLETQYF.

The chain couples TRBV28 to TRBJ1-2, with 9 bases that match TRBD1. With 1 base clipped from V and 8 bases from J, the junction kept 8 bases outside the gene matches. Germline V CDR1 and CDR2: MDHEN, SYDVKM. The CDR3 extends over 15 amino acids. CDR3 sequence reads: CASSLLSDRGNGYTF. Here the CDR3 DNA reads TGTGCCAGCAGTTTATTATCCGACAGGGGGAACGGCTACACCTTC.

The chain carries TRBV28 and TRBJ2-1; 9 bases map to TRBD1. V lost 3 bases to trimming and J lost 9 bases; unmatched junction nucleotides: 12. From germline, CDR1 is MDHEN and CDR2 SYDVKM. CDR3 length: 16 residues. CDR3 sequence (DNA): TGTGCCAGCAGTTTCCCCCTGGGGACAGGGATGGGTGAGCAGTTCTTC. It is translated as CASSFPLGTGMGEQFF.

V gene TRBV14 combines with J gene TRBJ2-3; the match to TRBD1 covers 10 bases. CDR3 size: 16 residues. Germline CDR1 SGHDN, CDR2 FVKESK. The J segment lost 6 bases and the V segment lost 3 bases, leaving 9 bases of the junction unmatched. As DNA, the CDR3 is TGTGCCAGCAGCCACGGACAGGGGGTGCCCGGCGATACGCAGTATTTT. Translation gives CASSHGQGVPGDTQYF.

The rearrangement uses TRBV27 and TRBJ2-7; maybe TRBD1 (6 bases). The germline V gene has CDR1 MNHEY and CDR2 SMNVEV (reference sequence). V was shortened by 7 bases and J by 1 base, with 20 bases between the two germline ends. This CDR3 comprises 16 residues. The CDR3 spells CASMGGQGIQSYEQYF. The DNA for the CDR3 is TGTGCCAGCATGGGTGGGCAGGGGATCCAATCCTACGAGCAGTACTTC.

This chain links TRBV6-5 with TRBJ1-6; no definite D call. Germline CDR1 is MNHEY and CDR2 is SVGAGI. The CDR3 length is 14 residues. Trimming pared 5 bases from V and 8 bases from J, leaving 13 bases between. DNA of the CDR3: TGTGCCAGCAGTGGCCCGACGCAGTATTCACCCCTCCACTTT. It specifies CASSGPTQYSPLHF.

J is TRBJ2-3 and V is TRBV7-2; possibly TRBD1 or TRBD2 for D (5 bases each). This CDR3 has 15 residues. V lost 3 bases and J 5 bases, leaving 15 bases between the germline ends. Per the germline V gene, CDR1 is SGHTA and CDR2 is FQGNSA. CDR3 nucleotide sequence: TGTGCCAGCAGCTTTCGTCGGGGCGGAGGAGATACGCAGTATTTT. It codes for CASSFRRGGGDTQYF.

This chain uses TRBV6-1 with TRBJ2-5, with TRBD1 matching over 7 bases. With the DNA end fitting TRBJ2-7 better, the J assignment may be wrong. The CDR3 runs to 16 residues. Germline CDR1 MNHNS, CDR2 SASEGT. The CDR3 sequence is CASSETNEGAPYEQYF. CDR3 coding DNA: TGTGCCAGCAGCGAAACGAACGAGGGGGCCCCCTACGAGCAGTACTTC.

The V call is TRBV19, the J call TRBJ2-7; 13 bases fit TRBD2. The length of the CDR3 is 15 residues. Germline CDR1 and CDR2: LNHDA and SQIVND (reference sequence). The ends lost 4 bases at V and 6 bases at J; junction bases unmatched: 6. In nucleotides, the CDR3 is TGTGCCAGTAGTAGGACTAGCGGGAGATTCCTCGAGCAGTACTTC. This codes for CASSRTSGRFLEQYF.

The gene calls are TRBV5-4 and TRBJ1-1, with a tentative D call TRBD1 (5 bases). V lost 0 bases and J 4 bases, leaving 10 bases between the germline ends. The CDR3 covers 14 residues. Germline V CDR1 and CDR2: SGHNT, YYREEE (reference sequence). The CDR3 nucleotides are TGTGCCAGCAGCTTGGTTGGGGGAGGCACTGAAGCTTTCTTT. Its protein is CASSLVGGGTEAFF.

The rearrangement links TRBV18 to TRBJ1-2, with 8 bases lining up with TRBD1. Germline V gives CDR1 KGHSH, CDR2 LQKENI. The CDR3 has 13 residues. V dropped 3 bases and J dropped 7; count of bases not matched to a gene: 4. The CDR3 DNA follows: TGTGCCAGCTCACCTCCAGGGGGCCTTGGCTACACCTTC. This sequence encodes CASSPPGGLGYTF.

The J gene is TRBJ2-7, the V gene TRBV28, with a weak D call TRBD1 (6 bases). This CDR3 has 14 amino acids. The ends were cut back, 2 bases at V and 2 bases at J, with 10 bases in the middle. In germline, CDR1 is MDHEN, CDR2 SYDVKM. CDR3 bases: TGTGCCAGCAGTTTAGATCAGGGGCCCTACGAGCAGTACTTC. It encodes CASSLDQGPYEQYF.

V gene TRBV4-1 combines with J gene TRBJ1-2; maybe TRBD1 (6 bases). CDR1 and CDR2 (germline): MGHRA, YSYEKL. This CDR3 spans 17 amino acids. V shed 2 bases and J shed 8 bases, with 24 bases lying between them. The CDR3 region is CASSQRGWQSPLRGYTF. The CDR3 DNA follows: TGCGCCAGCAGCCAAAGGGGGTGGCAGTCTCCCCTGCGGGGCTACACCTTC.

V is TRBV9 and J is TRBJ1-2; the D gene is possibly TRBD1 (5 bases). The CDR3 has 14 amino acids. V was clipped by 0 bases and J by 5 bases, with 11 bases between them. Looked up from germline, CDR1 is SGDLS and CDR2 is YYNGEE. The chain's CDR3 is CASSVGGGPYGYTF. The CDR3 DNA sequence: TGTGCCAGCAGCGTAGGCGGGGGTCCTTATGGCTACACCTTC.

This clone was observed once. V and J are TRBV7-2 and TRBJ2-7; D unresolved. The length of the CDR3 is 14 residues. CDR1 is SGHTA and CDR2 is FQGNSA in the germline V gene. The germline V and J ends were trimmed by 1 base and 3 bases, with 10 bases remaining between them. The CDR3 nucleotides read TGTGCCAGCAGCTTAGTAGGGCAGTACTACGAGCAGTACTTC. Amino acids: CASSLVGQYYEQYF.

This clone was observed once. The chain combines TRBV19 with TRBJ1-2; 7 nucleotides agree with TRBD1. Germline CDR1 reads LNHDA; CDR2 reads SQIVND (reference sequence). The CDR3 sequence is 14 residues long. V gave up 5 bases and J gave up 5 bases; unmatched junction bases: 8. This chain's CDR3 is CASSPDRARYGYTF. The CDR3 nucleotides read TGTGCCAGTAGTCCAGACAGGGCCCGTTATGGCTACACCTTC.

The CDR3 loop is CASSLQTSGSYEQYF. DNA for the CDR3: TGTGCCAGCAGTCTACAGACTAGCGGGAGTTACGAGCAGTACTTC. This rearrangement joins TRBV27 to TRBJ2-7, with 12 bases aligning to TRBD2. Losses at the gene ends were 5 bases for V and 4 bases for J; bases not matched to a gene: 6. The CDR3 contains 15 residues. The germline gives CDR1 MNHEY, CDR2 SMNVEV (reference sequence).

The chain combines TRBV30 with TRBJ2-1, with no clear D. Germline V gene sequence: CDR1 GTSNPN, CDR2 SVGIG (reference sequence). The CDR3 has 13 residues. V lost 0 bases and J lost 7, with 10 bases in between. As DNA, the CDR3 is TGTGCCTGGAGTGTAGAGGTCCTGAATGAGCAGTTCTTC. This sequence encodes CAWSVEVLNEQFF.

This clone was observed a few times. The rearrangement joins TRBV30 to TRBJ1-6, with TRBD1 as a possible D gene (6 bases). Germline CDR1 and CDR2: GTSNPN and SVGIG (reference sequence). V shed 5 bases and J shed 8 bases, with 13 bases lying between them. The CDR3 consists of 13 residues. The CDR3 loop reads CAWERGGDSPLHF. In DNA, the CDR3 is TGTGCCTGGGAACGAGGGGGTGATTCACCCCTCCACTTT.

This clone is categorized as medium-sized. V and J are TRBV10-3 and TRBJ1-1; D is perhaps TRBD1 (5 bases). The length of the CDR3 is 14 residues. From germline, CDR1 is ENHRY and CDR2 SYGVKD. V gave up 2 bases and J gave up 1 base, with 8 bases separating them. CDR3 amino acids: CAISERGKNTEAFF. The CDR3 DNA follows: TGTGCCATCAGTGAGCGGGGCAAGAACACTGAAGCTTTCTTT.

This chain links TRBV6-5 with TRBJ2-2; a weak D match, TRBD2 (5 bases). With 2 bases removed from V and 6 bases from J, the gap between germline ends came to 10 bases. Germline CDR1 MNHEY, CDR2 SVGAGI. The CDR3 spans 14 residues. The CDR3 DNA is TGTGCCAGCAGTTACCACAGCGGTCCCGGGGAGCTGTTTTTT. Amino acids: CASSYHSGPGELFF.